Each of the 6 T cell receptor beta chains below was sequenced from the same sample in a study of neurological immune-mediated disorders. Each CDR3 protein is one row after TCRdb ran MiXCR on the 5' RACE reads. This sample yields 40,000 to 55,000 distinct CDR3 sequences, of which just over 3% are seen a single time; roughly 16% belongs to the top ten. The sequencing input was PBMCs. The receptors were gathered from a woman in her fifties or sixties with multiple sclerosis.

This clonotype was observed at least ten times. The chain joins TRBV7-3 to TRBJ1-1; D not resolved. Germline V lookup: CDR1 SGHTA, CDR2 FQGTGA. Trimming removed 0 bases from V and 1 base from J, with 6 bases in between. The CDR3 totals 14 residues. CDR3 in DNA: TGTGCCAGCAGCTTAACAGGCGGGAACACTGAAGCTTTCTTT. This encodes CASSLTGGNTEAFF.

The sample holds many counts of this clonotype. The DNA of the CDR3 is TGCGCCAGCAGCTTGAAAGTGGGGGGGCTCGATGAGCAGTTCTTC. Protein sequence: CASSLKVGGLDEQFF. The chain links TRBV5-1 to TRBJ2-1, with D tentatively TRBD2 (7 bases). Trimming took 1 base from V and 8 from J, leaving 16 bases between them. CDR3 length: 15 amino acids. Germline V gene lookup returns CDR1 SGHRS and CDR2 YFSETQ. Filled out from reference TRBV5-1 and TRBJ2-1, the complete variable domain reads KAGVTQTPRYLIKTRGQQVTLSCSPISGHRSVSWYQQTPGQGLQFLFEYFSETQRNKGNFPGRFSGRQFSNSRSEMNVSTLELGDSALYLCASSLKVGGLDEQFFGPGTRLTVL.

The sample holds a few counts of this clonotype. One end of the junction varies from germline; a read error may be responsible. V is TRBV27 and J is TRBJ2-5; 7 bases match TRBD1. CDR1 and CDR2 from the germline V gene are MNHEY and SMNVEV (reference sequence). The CDR3 runs to 13 residues. For the CDR3, the DNA is TGTGCCAGCAGCCGAGGGGGCCCAGAGAACCAGTACTTC. It codes for CASSRGGPENQYF.

This clonotype was picked up many times. The chain is built from TRBV21-1 and TRBJ2-1; the table's D call, TRBD2, has no DNA check behind it. TRBV21-1 is a pseudogene segment. There are 16 residues in the CDR3. As DNA, the CDR3 is TGTGCCAGCTGGCTAGCGGGGGGTATCTCCTACAATGAGCAGTTCTTC. It encodes CASWLAGGISYNEQFF.

At least ten counts were recorded for this clonotype. This chain links TRBV10-3 with TRBJ2-1, with no clear D. This CDR3 contains 14 residues. Germline V gives CDR1 ENHRY, CDR2 SYGVKD. V gave up 3 bases and J gave up 3 bases, with 9 bases separating them. This chain's CDR3 is CAISDTAYYNEQFF. CDR3 coding DNA: TGTGCCATCAGTGACACTGCGTACTACAATGAGCAGTTCTTC.

This clonotype was recorded at least ten times. J is TRBJ2-1 and V is TRBV7-2; 11 bases match TRBD2. Germline CDR1 is SGHTA and CDR2 is FQGNSA. The V segment lost 6 bases and the J segment 7 bases; nucleotides outside the gene matches: 8. This CDR3 is built from 15 residues. CDR3 region: CASRLLAGVLNEQFF. DNA of the CDR3: TGTGCCAGCAGACTACTAGCGGGAGTCTTAAATGAGCAGTTCTTC.